Judged by frequency, the clone carrying this T cell receptor beta chain is medium-sized (0.01 to 0.1%). The antigen remains unidentified. Tens of thousands of genome equivalents of blood DNA were amplified for TRB. The CDR3 runs 16 residues. This specimen belongs to a study of T cell clusters in autoimmune cytopenias. The overall study: A median of 51,575 TRB reads per sample yielded a median around 2,500 distinct clonotypes. Study-level results: Healthy donors had 2.5 to 3-fold more exclusive TRB clusters than active autoimmune hepatitis patients. TRB repertoire shifts in secondary cytopenia and chronic lymphocytic leukemia mostly reflected lymphoma, not autoimmunity.

Multiplex touch-down PCR amplified TRB using TRB-A and TRB-B pools in one tube. Reanalyzing the multiplex PCR reads, TCRdb keeps one entry per CDR3 protein, without DNA. The sample table sets out 2,500 to 3,000 distinct CDR3 sequences. Sequencing input: peripheral blood. J is TRBJ1-1 and V is TRBV12-3 or TRBV12-4; TCRdb selects TRBD1, and the lack of DNA leaves this call unchecked. The source is a human donor with an autoimmune cytopenia or autoimmune hepatitis (not recorded which). The CDR3 region is CASSLGTGSRDTEAFF.